This T cell receptor beta chain was obtained from a study of OX40 agonist ivuxolimab in advanced cancers. Study conclusions and caveats: Average numbers of expanded clones were greater in CD8+ T cells than in CD4+.

This CDR3 is 14 amino acids long. V was shortened by 0 bases and J by 7 bases, with 10 bases between the two germline ends. The germline V gene encodes CDR1 WSHSY and CDR2 SAAADI. About this clone: Its target is not known.

This table comes from immunoSEQ multiplex PCR, and its TCRdb copy is limited to in-frame clones, with some not included. Counted here are tens of thousands of clones, about 91% occurring once; the ten biggest clones make up 2.5% to 3%. This receptor was taken from an adult with an advanced solid tumor such as melanoma, head and neck, liver or kidney cancer. This chain connects TRBV10-2 to TRBJ1-5, with D possibly TRBD1 on 5 matching bases. The sequences come from CD4+ or CD8+ T cells sorted from blood, collected in a trial of the OX40 agonist ivuxolimab. The CDR3 loop reads CASSESGGDQPQHF. DNA of the CDR3: TGCGCCAGCAGTGAGTCGGGAGGGGACCAGCCCCAGCATTTT.